These T cell receptor beta chains were read from a single sample in a study of T cell changes during pregnancy in multiple sclerosis. Only in-frame clones appear in the TCRdb table, and some are missing; sequencing was by immunoSEQ multiplex PCR. This sample has 90,000 or so clones; approximately 90% occur once, and the top ten carry approximately 0.97%. Sequenced material: peripheral blood, taken before pregnancy. Receptor source: a female donor with multiple sclerosis, enrolled in a pregnancy study. Both conserved end residues are part of each CDR3. D genes are given only for firm matches. For some rows the clone size is stated as once, few or many, or as a class when expanded; others skip it.

v_call	d_call	j_call	clone_size	cdr3_nt	cdr3_aa
TRBV11-2	NA	TRBJ2-5	NA	TGTGCCAGCAGCCCCAGGGGTAGGGAGACCCAGTACTTC	CASSPRGRETQYF
TRBV7-9	NA	TRBJ1-4	NA	TGTGCCAGCAGCTCTGACAGGCCTGTAGGGGAAAAACTGTTTTTT	CASSSDRPVGEKLFF
TRBV2	TRBD1	TRBJ1-1	NA	TGTGCCAGCAGTCGACAGGGGGACTCTGAAGCTTTCTTT	CASSRQGDSEAFF
TRBV10-3	NA	TRBJ1-1	NA	TGTGCCATCAGTGAGTTTCCGGTAAACACTGAAGCTTTCTTT	CAISEFPVNTEAFF
TRBV6-6	TRBD1	TRBJ1-1	NA	TGTGCCAGCAGCCTGACAGGGTCGGACACTGAAGCTTTCTTT	CASSLTGSDTEAFF
TRBV4-3	NA	TRBJ1-1	NA	TGCGCCAGCAGCCAAGATCGATGGGGTAACGGGGGAGCTTTCTTT	CASSQDRWGNGGAFF
TRBV11-2	NA	TRBJ2-7	NA	TGTGCCAGCAGCTCACGACGGGCCTACGAGCAGTACTTC	CASSSRRAYEQYF
TRBV30	TRBD1	TRBJ2-3	NA	TGTGCCTGGAGTGGGGACAGGTTAACAGATACGCAGTATTTT	CAWSGDRLTDTQYF
TRBV6-5	TRBD2	TRBJ2-2	NA	TGTGCCAGCAGTTATGGCGGGAGGGGGACCGGGGAGCTGTTTTTT	CASSYGGRGTGELFF
TRBV6-5	NA	TRBJ2-1	NA	TGTGCCAGCGGTAGCGGAAAAAACAATGAGCAGTTCTTC	CASGSGKNNEQFF
TRBV5-1	NA	TRBJ1-5	NA	TGCGCCAGCAGCCCCCACGAGAATCAGCCCCAGCATTTT	CASSPHENQPQHF
TRBV7-2	TRBD1	TRBJ2-1	NA	TGTGCCAGCAGCCGAAACCGGGACAGGGTTTACAATGAGCAGTTCTTC	CASSRNRDRVYNEQFF
TRBV6-5	NA	TRBJ2-1	NA	TGTGCCAGCAGTTACTCTCGGGGTCCCCTCTACAATGAGCAGTTCTTC	CASSYSRGPLYNEQFF
TRBV9	TRBD2	TRBJ2-5	NA	TGTGCCAGCAGCCCCTATAGCGCGGGAGTGGCAGAGACCCAGTACTTC	CASSPYSAGVAETQYF
TRBV7-7	NA	TRBJ2-1	NA	TGTGCCAGCAGCCCCGCCTACTACAATGAGCAGTTCTTC	CASSPAYYNEQFF
TRBV6-5	TRBD2	TRBJ2-5	NA	TGTGCCAGCAGTTTTAGCGGGAATGGGGGGGAGACCCAGTACTTC	CASSFSGNGGETQYF
TRBV29-1	TRBD1	TRBJ1-1	NA	TGCAGCGTTTCGTACAGGGGGCGCGTTACTGAAGCTTTCTTT	CSVSYRGRVTEAFF
TRBV5-8	NA	TRBJ2-3	NA	TGTGCCAGCAGCTTGGGGCAGGGGGATACGCAGTATTTT	CASSLGQGDTQYF
TRBV28	NA	TRBJ2-5	NA	TGTGCCAGCAGCCACCGGCGGAGGGACGGGTGGCTAGGTGGGGAGACCCAGTACTTC	CASSHRRRDGWLGGETQYF
TRBV27	NA	TRBJ1-5	NA	TGTGCCAGCAGTAAACCAGGGAATCAGCCCCAGCATTTT	CASSKPGNQPQHF
TRBV18	TRBD1	TRBJ1-1	NA	TGTGCCAGCTCACCGCGGACAGGGTCCCAGGGGAACACTGAAGCTTTCTTT	CASSPRTGSQGNTEAFF
TRBV4-1	TRBD2	TRBJ2-7	few	TGCGCCAGCAGTCCCGGGACTAGCGGGACCGAGCAGTACTTC	CASSPGTSGTEQYF
TRBV2	NA	TRBJ1-1	NA	TGTGCCTGGGGTAGGGCGGGGAACACTGAAGCTTTCTTT	CAWGRAGNTEAFF
TRBV2	NA	TRBJ1-5	NA	TGTGCCAGCATGGGGGGGGTTGGTAATCAGCCCCAGCATTTT	CASMGGVGNQPQHF
TRBV2	NA	TRBJ1-6	NA	TGTGCCAGCACCAGAGGGGGGGTCGTCGGCTCACCCCTCCACTTT	CASTRGGVVGSPLHF
TRBV23-1	NA	TRBJ2-7	once	TGCGCCAGCAGTCAATACGAGTACAGGGCCCACGAGCAGTACTTC	CASSQYEYRAHEQYF
TRBV5-1	TRBD2	TRBJ2-7	NA	TGCGCCAGCAGCTCCGGGGGACTAGCGGGAGCAGGCGAGCAGTACTTC	CASSSGGLAGAGEQYF
TRBV5-4	TRBD2	TRBJ2-1	NA	TGTGCCAGCAGCCTAGCGGGGGAAGCGCGGGAGCAGTTCTTC	CASSLAGEAREQFF
TRBV6-4	NA	TRBJ2-5	NA	TGTGCCAGTATTGACCGGTTTGCCGCGGAGACCCAGTACTTC	CASIDRFAAETQYF
TRBV2	NA	TRBJ1-5	NA	TGTGCCAGCAGTGTAGTCAGGGATAAAAATCAGCCCCAGCATTTT	CASSVVRDKNQPQHF
TRBV7-8	TRBD2	TRBJ2-7	NA	TGTGCCAGCAGCAGCCTAGCGGGTGACGAGCAGTACTTC	CASSSLAGDEQYF
TRBV19	TRBD1	TRBJ2-7	NA	TGTGCCAGTTCGAGACAGGGGGATTACTACGAGCAGTACTTC	CASSRQGDYYEQYF
TRBV7-9	NA	TRBJ1-1	NA	TGTGCCAGCAGCGATGCTGGGGACAAAGCTTTCTTT	CASSDAGDKAFF
TRBV7-8	TRBD2	TRBJ2-1	NA	TGTGCCAGCAGCTTAGCGCTGGTAGCGGGAGGATACGGGGAGCAGTTCTTC	CASSLALVAGGYGEQFF
TRBV29-1	NA	TRBJ1-1	once	TGCAGCGTTGAACCCCGATTGGCGAACACTGAAGCTTTCTTT	CSVEPRLANTEAFF
TRBV5-1	NA	TRBJ2-2	NA	TGCGCCAGCAGCCCTGGACATACCGGGGAGCTGTTTTTT	CASSPGHTGELFF
TRBV9	TRBD1	TRBJ1-1	once	TGTGCCAGCAGCCCCCTCGACAGGGTCGACACTGAAGCTTTCTTT	CASSPLDRVDTEAFF
TRBV28	TRBD1	TRBJ1-5	NA	TGTGCCAGCAGTTTACCGAGGACAGGGGTGTACAATCAGCCCCAGCATTTT	CASSLPRTGVYNQPQHF
TRBV9	NA	TRBJ1-1	many	TGTGCCAGCAGCGTAGAGAGGGCCACTGAAGCTTTCTTT	CASSVERATEAFF
TRBV6-4	NA	TRBJ2-1	once	TGTGCCAGCAGTGACGAAGTAGCTAGCAATGAGCAGTTCTTC	CASSDEVASNEQFF
TRBV7-9	TRBD1	TRBJ1-2	NA	TGTGCCAGCGGATCGGGACAGGGGGCGCATGGCTACACCTTC	CASGSGQGAHGYTF
TRBV14	NA	TRBJ2-3	NA	TGTGCCAGCAGCCTAGCTGGATCGCAGTATTTT	CASSLAGSQYF
TRBV6-1	NA	TRBJ1-3	NA	TGTGCCAGCAGTGAAAGACAGACGCAAGGGAACACCATATATTTT	CASSERQTQGNTIYF
TRBV6-5	TRBD1	TRBJ1-5	NA	TGTGCCAGCAGAATGACAGGGGGCAATCAGCCCCAGCATTTT	CASRMTGGNQPQHF
TRBV10-3	TRBD1	TRBJ2-7	NA	TGTGCCATCAGTGAGTTAGGGGGCAGAGACGAGCAGTACTTC	CAISELGGRDEQYF